This T cell receptor (beta chain) comes out of a study of blood T cell repertoires in COVID-19. This table comes from immunoSEQ multiplex PCR, and its TCRdb copy is limited to in-frame clones, with some not included. The sample yields approximately 250,000 clones, approximately 85% seen once. This CDR3 is 15 amino acids long. V was shortened by 0 bases and J by 4 bases, with 11 bases between the two germline ends. Germline assignment: CDR1 SGDLS and CDR2 YYNGEE. The V and J genes are TRBV9 and TRBJ1-5; D not certain. The source of this sequence is a woman between 50 and 59 years old with acute COVID-19. Sequencing was performed on PBMCs or T cells enriched from blood (not recorded which). The CDR3 DNA follows: TGTGCCAGCAGCGTAGATGGAGGACGAAATCAGCCCCAGCATTTT. Protein sequence: CASSVDGGRNQPQHF.